Listed below are T cell receptor beta chains from one sample, sequenced in a study of regulatory T cells in long-lasting Graves disease. TCRdb reprocessed the multiplex PCR reads with MiXCR, giving one entry per CDR3 protein. The sample records hundreds of thousands of distinct CDR3 sequences, roughly 16% being singletons. The sample also formed part of further work on T cells in Graves' hyperthyroidism and ophthalmopathy.

The sample consisted of peripheral blood mononuclear cells (PBMCs), taken at new diagnosis, from a patient treated with antithyroid drugs. All receptors derive from a woman in her twenties or thirties with Graves disease. Both conserved end residues are part of each CDR3. A D gene is named only where the DNA matches it firmly. A row's size may be missing; if present it is once, few, many or a size class.

cdr3_nt: TGTGCCTGGAGTGTGTCTAGCAATCATGAGCAGTTCTTC
cdr3_aa: CAWSVSSNHEQFF
v_call: TRBV30
d_call: NA
j_call: TRBJ2-1
clone_size: NA

cdr3_nt: TGTGCCAGCAAGTCACGGGGCAGCAATCAGCCCCAGCATTTT
cdr3_aa: CASKSRGSNQPQHF
v_call: TRBV6-1
d_call: NA
j_call: TRBJ1-5
clone_size: medium-sized

cdr3_nt: TGTGCCAGCACGGAGGGGACCCAGTACTTC
cdr3_aa: CASTEGTQYF
v_call: TRBV7-3
d_call: NA
j_call: TRBJ2-5
clone_size: many

cdr3_nt: TGTGCCAGCAGGGACCTAGATACGCAGTATTTT
cdr3_aa: CASRDLDTQYF
v_call: TRBV27
d_call: NA
j_call: TRBJ2-3
clone_size: many

cdr3_nt: TGTGCCACCAGTTCATCGTTGGGGACAGACATAGCCAAAAACATTCAGTACTTC
cdr3_aa: CATSSSLGTDIAKNIQYF
v_call: TRBV24-1
d_call: TRBD1
j_call: TRBJ2-4
clone_size: few

cdr3_nt: TGTGCCAGCAGTTTAGCAGTTGGGTCGGGAAATACGCAGTATTTT
cdr3_aa: CASSLAVGSGNTQYF
v_call: TRBV12-3/TRBV12-4
d_call: NA
j_call: TRBJ2-3
clone_size: few

cdr3_nt: TGTGCCAGCAGTTTACGACAGGGACTCTACTCTGGGGCCAACGTCCTGACTTTC
cdr3_aa: CASSLRQGLYSGANVLTF
v_call: TRBV28
d_call: NA
j_call: TRBJ2-6
clone_size: NA

cdr3_nt: TGCAGCGTTGCGCCCGGGACAGGCATCACAGATACGCAGTATTTT
cdr3_aa: CSVAPGTGITDTQYF
v_call: TRBV29-1
d_call: TRBD1
j_call: TRBJ2-3
clone_size: many

cdr3_nt: TGCGCCAGCAGCTTGGATCAGGGTTTCGGTTACGAGCAGTACTTC
cdr3_aa: CASSLDQGFGYEQYF
v_call: TRBV5-1
d_call: NA
j_call: TRBJ2-7
clone_size: NA

cdr3_nt: TGTGCCAGTAGTATAGATCGGAATAGCCGGGAGTACTTC
cdr3_aa: CASSIDRNSREYF
v_call: TRBV19
d_call: NA
j_call: TRBJ2-7
clone_size: few

cdr3_nt: TGTGCCATCAGTGATCAGGGACAGCCAAGCTCTGGAAACACCATATATTTT
cdr3_aa: CAISDQGQPSSGNTIYF
v_call: TRBV10-3
d_call: TRBD1
j_call: TRBJ1-3
clone_size: few

cdr3_nt: TGTGCCACCAGCAGAGATACGCCCTGGGATGAGCAGTTCTTC
cdr3_aa: CATSRDTPWDEQFF
v_call: TRBV15
d_call: NA
j_call: TRBJ2-1
clone_size: NA

cdr3_nt: TGTGCCAGCAGATACAGTCCCGGGACTAGCGGGAGTTCCTACAATGAGCAGTTCTTC
cdr3_aa: CASRYSPGTSGSSYNEQFF
v_call: TRBV12-3/TRBV12-4
d_call: TRBD2
j_call: TRBJ2-1
clone_size: many

cdr3_nt: TGTGCCACCACCCCCGGGAACACTGAAGCTTTCTTT
cdr3_aa: CATTPGNTEAFF
v_call: TRBV2
d_call: NA
j_call: TRBJ1-1
clone_size: many

cdr3_nt: TGCAGTGCTAGCCCTCATTCAGATACGCAGTATTTT
cdr3_aa: CSASPHSDTQYF
v_call: TRBV20-1
d_call: NA
j_call: TRBJ2-3
clone_size: many

cdr3_nt: TGTGCCAGCAGCCAAGATTATGGCCTCACAGATACGCAGTATTTT
cdr3_aa: CASSQDYGLTDTQYF
v_call: TRBV3-1
d_call: NA
j_call: TRBJ2-3
clone_size: few

cdr3_nt: TGTGCCAGCAGCTTCGGTCTGGGTCGGGACGGCTATGGCTACACCTTC
cdr3_aa: CASSFGLGRDGYGYTF
v_call: TRBV5-5
d_call: NA
j_call: TRBJ1-2
clone_size: few

cdr3_nt: TGTGCCAGCAGTCCGAGGGGACAGCACTCCTACGAGCAGTACTTC
cdr3_aa: CASSPRGQHSYEQYF
v_call: TRBV3-1
d_call: TRBD1
j_call: TRBJ2-7
clone_size: few

cdr3_nt: TGTGCCAGCAGTGAATTCCTTGCGGGCTTGGGTCAGCCCCAGCATTTT
cdr3_aa: CASSEFLAGLGQPQHF
v_call: TRBV6-1
d_call: NA
j_call: TRBJ1-5
clone_size: few

cdr3_nt: TGCAGTGCTCGCCCCCCTGCAACGGGAGGCTACACCTTC
cdr3_aa: CSARPPATGGYTF
v_call: TRBV20-1
d_call: NA
j_call: TRBJ1-2
clone_size: NA

cdr3_nt: TGTGCCAGCAGGACCGTCGGGGGCGGGAGCCCGTACAGCGATGAGCAGTTCTTC
cdr3_aa: CASRTVGGGSPYSDEQFF
v_call: TRBV6-1
d_call: NA
j_call: TRBJ2-1
clone_size: NA

cdr3_nt: TGTGCCAGCAGCTTCGCAACTCAGCCCCAGCATTTT
cdr3_aa: CASSFATQPQHF
v_call: TRBV7-2
d_call: NA
j_call: TRBJ1-5
clone_size: NA

cdr3_nt: TGTGCCATCAGTGGGGGGACAGGGTCAGGCTACGAGCAGTACTTC
cdr3_aa: CAISGGTGSGYEQYF
v_call: TRBV10-3
d_call: TRBD1
j_call: TRBJ2-7
clone_size: many

cdr3_nt: TGCGCCAGTAAGCGGGAGGGCACCTACGAGCAGTACTTC
cdr3_aa: CASKREGTYEQYF
v_call: TRBV5-1
d_call: TRBD2
j_call: TRBJ2-7
clone_size: NA

cdr3_nt: TGTGCCAGCAGGGCGGGACAGGGGTTTAATGAGCAGTTCTTC
cdr3_aa: CASRAGQGFNEQFF
v_call: TRBV6-2/TRBV6-3
d_call: TRBD1
j_call: TRBJ2-1
clone_size: NA

cdr3_nt: TGCGCCAGCAGCTTGGCCCCAGCCTCGGGGGGCAAGGACTATGGCTACACCTTC
cdr3_aa: CASSLAPASGGKDYGYTF
v_call: TRBV5-1
d_call: NA
j_call: TRBJ1-2
clone_size: few

cdr3_nt: TGTGCCAGCAGCGGCTCAGGGTTGGTGGACTATCGTGGCTACACCTTC
cdr3_aa: CASSGSGLVDYRGYTF
v_call: TRBV7-9
d_call: NA
j_call: TRBJ1-2
clone_size: many

cdr3_nt: TGTGCCTGGACCTGGGCCCTAGCGGGAGGGCCAGATACGCAGTATTTT
cdr3_aa: CAWTWALAGGPDTQYF
v_call: TRBV30
d_call: TRBD2
j_call: TRBJ2-3
clone_size: NA

cdr3_nt: TGTGCCAGCAGTTTATTCTATTTTGGGCAGGCCGAGTACGAGCAGTACTTC
cdr3_aa: CASSLFYFGQAEYEQYF
v_call: TRBV27
d_call: NA
j_call: TRBJ2-7
clone_size: many

cdr3_nt: TGCGCCAGCAGCTTCACAGGGACCATGAACACTGAAGCTTTCTTT
cdr3_aa: CASSFTGTMNTEAFF
v_call: TRBV5-1
d_call: NA
j_call: TRBJ1-1
clone_size: many

cdr3_nt: TGCGCCAGCAAATCCGGGACAGGGATGAATGAGCAGTTCTTC
cdr3_aa: CASKSGTGMNEQFF
v_call: TRBV5-1
d_call: TRBD1
j_call: TRBJ2-1
clone_size: few

cdr3_nt: TGTGCCAGGGACTCTAGCGGATCACGCAATGAGCAGTTCTTC
cdr3_aa: CARDSSGSRNEQFF
v_call: TRBV5-4
d_call: TRBD2
j_call: TRBJ2-1
clone_size: many

cdr3_nt: TGTGCCAGCAAATGGGACTTTGGGGGGGGTTGGGGCACAGATACGCAGTATTTT
cdr3_aa: CASKWDFGGGWGTDTQYF
v_call: TRBV28
d_call: TRBD2
j_call: TRBJ2-3
clone_size: many

cdr3_nt: TGTGCCAGCAGGGCTTTACTCAGGGCAGGCAATCAGCCCCAGCATTTT
cdr3_aa: CASRALLRAGNQPQHF
v_call: TRBV28
d_call: NA
j_call: TRBJ1-5
clone_size: many

cdr3_nt: TGTGCCACTCTTGAAGGTGGAGCTGAAGCTTTCTTT
cdr3_aa: CATLEGGAEAFF
v_call: TRBV28
d_call: NA
j_call: TRBJ1-1
clone_size: NA

cdr3_nt: TGCAGTTACACCGGGGACGCCTACGAGCAGTACTTC
cdr3_aa: CSYTGDAYEQYF
v_call: TRBV20-1
d_call: NA
j_call: TRBJ2-7
clone_size: few

cdr3_nt: TGTGCCAGCAGTGAAGAAGGGCCCAGTCAGCCCCAGCATTTT
cdr3_aa: CASSEEGPSQPQHF
v_call: TRBV2
d_call: NA
j_call: TRBJ1-5
clone_size: many

cdr3_nt: TGTGCCAGCAGTCGACAGGCCTCTGGAAACACCATATATTTT
cdr3_aa: CASSRQASGNTIYF
v_call: TRBV6-1
d_call: NA
j_call: TRBJ1-3
clone_size: many

cdr3_nt: TGTGCCAGCAGTTCGCAGGGGTTGACCCAGCATTTT
cdr3_aa: CASSSQGLTQHF
v_call: TRBV12-3/TRBV12-4
d_call: NA
j_call: TRBJ1-5
clone_size: NA

cdr3_nt: TGTGCCAGCAGTTCGGACTTCGGCCAAGAGACCCAGTACTTC
cdr3_aa: CASSSDFGQETQYF
v_call: TRBV2
d_call: NA
j_call: TRBJ2-5
clone_size: many

cdr3_nt: TGTGCCAGCAGTTCCTACAGGAGCCAAGAGACCCAGTACTTC
cdr3_aa: CASSSYRSQETQYF
v_call: TRBV12-3/TRBV12-4
d_call: NA
j_call: TRBJ2-5
clone_size: few

cdr3_nt: TGTGCCAGCAGCCAATCGGGAGTAGCGGGCAAAAACAATGAGCAGTTCTTC
cdr3_aa: CASSQSGVAGKNNEQFF
v_call: TRBV6-1
d_call: TRBD2
j_call: TRBJ2-1
clone_size: NA

cdr3_nt: TGTGCCAGCAGTTCGGACTCCCCGTTAGGAGAGCAGTACTTC
cdr3_aa: CASSSDSPLGEQYF
v_call: TRBV28
d_call: NA
j_call: TRBJ2-7
clone_size: few

cdr3_nt: TGTGCCAGCAGCCGGAGAATTGAGACCAGCTCCTACGAGCAGTACTTC
cdr3_aa: CASSRRIETSSYEQYF
v_call: TRBV12-3/TRBV12-4
d_call: NA
j_call: TRBJ2-7
clone_size: NA

cdr3_nt: TGTGCCAGCAGTTCCCAGGGACAGCTCTCCTACGAGCAGTACTTC
cdr3_aa: CASSSQGQLSYEQYF
v_call: TRBV28
d_call: TRBD1
j_call: TRBJ2-7
clone_size: many

cdr3_nt: TGTGCCAGCAGCTTACATACAGGAAGCACAGATACGCAGTATTTT
cdr3_aa: CASSLHTGSTDTQYF
v_call: TRBV7-2
d_call: NA
j_call: TRBJ2-3
clone_size: few

cdr3_nt: TGTGCCAGCAGTTTTCTGGGACTAGCAGGTGAGCAGTTCTTC
cdr3_aa: CASSFLGLAGEQFF
v_call: TRBV12-3/TRBV12-4
d_call: TRBD2
j_call: TRBJ2-1
clone_size: NA

cdr3_nt: TGTGCCAGCAGCTTGTTGAGACAGGGGGCAGGCACTGAAGCTTTCTTT
cdr3_aa: CASSLLRQGAGTEAFF
v_call: TRBV5-8
d_call: TRBD1
j_call: TRBJ1-1
clone_size: many

cdr3_nt: TGTGCCAGTAGTCCTAAACCGGGACAGGGGTTCCCCTACGAGCAGTACTTC
cdr3_aa: CASSPKPGQGFPYEQYF
v_call: TRBV19
d_call: TRBD1
j_call: TRBJ2-7
clone_size: few

cdr3_nt: TGCGCCAGCAGCTTGGATGGGATTGAAGCTTTCTTT
cdr3_aa: CASSLDGIEAFF
v_call: TRBV5-1
d_call: NA
j_call: TRBJ1-1
clone_size: many

cdr3_nt: TGTGCCAGCAGTTTGACTAGCGGGAGCGCGAGAGGCACAGATACGCAGTATTTT
cdr3_aa: CASSLTSGSARGTDTQYF
v_call: TRBV7-3
d_call: TRBD2
j_call: TRBJ2-3
clone_size: NA

cdr3_nt: TGCGCCTCCCGATGGGAACAAGATTCAGATACGCAGTATTTT
cdr3_aa: CASRWEQDSDTQYF
v_call: TRBV5-1
d_call: NA
j_call: TRBJ2-3
clone_size: many